Each of the 16 T cell receptor beta chains below was sequenced from the same sample in a study of shared clonotypes between healthy human individuals. TCRdb's table, derived via immunoSEQ multiplex PCR, lists solely in-frame clones and lacks some. Of some 2.1 million clones listed, 85% to 95% were seen once; the top ten hold 0.1% to 0.15%. The specimen sequenced was naive CD4+ T cells sorted from blood. Documented subset: CD45RA+ positively selected. The receptors shown here come from a man aged 18 to 29 in good health.

CDR3 DNA sequence: TGTGCCAGCAGCCCGGAAGGGACACTTGGGGCCAACGTCCTGACTTTC. This gives the protein CASSPEGTLGANVLTF. The chain has TRBV14 and TRBJ2-6; perhaps TRBD1 as D (6 bases). The V gene lost 4 bases and the J gene lost 3 bases, with 13 bases spanning the gap. Per germline, CDR1 SGHDN and CDR2 FVKESK. This CDR3 is built from 16 residues.

V is TRBV7-9 and J is TRBJ2-1, with a weak D call TRBD1 (5 bases). In germline, CDR1 is SEHNR, CDR2 FQNEAQ (reference sequence). V dropped 5 bases and J dropped 4 bases, with 18 bases sitting between them. The length of the CDR3 is 16 residues. The CDR3, as DNA: TGTGCCAGCAGCCCCATGCTAGGGGCGAGATACAATGAGCAGTTCTTC. It specifies CASSPMLGARYNEQFF.

The rearrangement uses TRBV4-1 and TRBJ2-5; no firm D call. This CDR3 has 13 residues. Germline CDR1 reads MGHRA; CDR2 reads YSYEKL. Trimming shortened V by 5 bases and J by 1 base, and 8 bases separated the two germline ends. CDR3 amino acids: CASSGRFQETQYF. CDR3 bases: TGCGCCAGCAGCGGCCGGTTCCAAGAGACCCAGTACTTC.

A note on this clone: The same CDR3 is also encoded by other DNA sequences in this sample. V usage is TRBV18 and J usage is TRBJ1-4, with D unresolved. This CDR3 is 14 amino acids long. The germline CDR1 and CDR2 sequences are KGHSH and LQKENI. Between the trimmed V and J ends, which lost 3 bases and 2 bases, there was a span of 7 bases. CDR3 nucleotide sequence: TGTGCCAGCTCACCGGGCATCACTAATGAAAAACTGTTTTTT. It codes for CASSPGITNEKLFF.

This clone showed up just once. The chain recombines TRBV5-7 with TRBJ2-4; no reliable D call. TRBV5-7 is flagged as an ORF with uncertain function. V lost 0 bases, J lost 0 bases, and 7 bases lay in between. The CDR3 is made up of 15 amino acids. CDR3 sequence: CASSLDGIAKNIQYF. Written as DNA, the CDR3 is TGTGCCAGCAGCTTGGATGGGATAGCCAAAAACATTCAGTACTTC.

About this clone itself: At one end, the junction sequence differs from germline, possibly due to a read error. The V call is TRBV7-9, the J call TRBJ1-1, with 7 bases identical to TRBD1. Germline values: CDR1 SEHNR, CDR2 FQNEAQ (reference sequence). The CDR3 covers 13 residues. CDR3 loop: CASTLQGRGEAFF. CDR3 bases: TGTGCCAGCACCTTACAGGGGAGGGGCGAAGCTTTCTTT.

This chain connects TRBV4-3 to TRBJ2-7; 8 positions agree with TRBD2. This CDR3 comprises 15 residues. Germline CDR1 is LGHNA and CDR2 is YSLEER. V shed 2 bases and J 6 bases; nucleotides not matched to a gene: 9. The CDR3 DNA reads as TGCGCCAGCAGCCAAAGTACTAGCGGCTCCCTCGAGCAGTACTTC. Residues: CASSQSTSGSLEQYF.

On this clone itself: In the same sample, other DNA sequences code for this CDR3. The chain uses TRBV5-4 and TRBJ2-3; 9 bases align to TRBD2. CDR3 size: 15 residues. From germline, CDR1 is SGHNT and CDR2 YYREEE (reference sequence). With 4 bases clipped from V and 0 bases from J, the junction kept 3 bases outside the gene matches. CDR3 sequence (DNA): TGTGCCAGCAGCAAAACTAGCGGGAGCACAGATACGCAGTATTTT. Protein sequence: CASSKTSGSTDTQYF. Looking up the rest from reference TRBV5-4 and TRBJ2-3 gives the full variable domain: ETGVTQSPTHLIKTRGQQVTLRCSSQSGHNTVSWYQQALGQGPQFIFQYYREEENGRGNFPPRFSGLQFPNYSSELNVNALELDDSALYLCASSKTSGSTDTQYFGPGTRLTVL.

The chain recombines TRBV6-1 with TRBJ2-1; TRBD1 matches at 7 bases. Germline V CDR1 and CDR2: MNHNS, SASEGT. The V segment lost 2 bases and the J segment 5 bases; nucleotides outside the gene matches: 6. This CDR3 has 15 residues. The CDR3: CASSEYTGANNEQFF. The CDR3 DNA reads TGTGCCAGCAGTGAATACACAGGGGCCAACAATGAGCAGTTCTTC.

This clone was found once. The chain carries TRBV25-1 and TRBJ1-2, with 8 bases that match TRBD1. V trimming: 7 bases; J trimming: 0 bases; junction bases outside the gene matches: 7. The germline gives CDR1 MGHDK, CDR2 SYGVNS. This CDR3 comprises 15 residues. In nucleotides, the CDR3 is TGTGCCAGCATCCAGACAGGGGCCACTAACTATGGCTACACCTTC. It encodes CASIQTGATNYGYTF.

The rearrangement links TRBV10-3 to TRBJ2-7, with TRBD2 matching 10 bases. Germline CDR1 and CDR2: ENHRY and SYGVKD. The V and J ends lost 6 bases and 2 bases, in that order; junction bases with no gene match: 7. There are 15 residues in the CDR3. This CDR3 reads CAIRSSGGEAYEQYF. The CDR3 DNA reads as TGTGCCATCAGATCTAGCGGGGGTGAAGCCTACGAGCAGTACTTC.

V gene TRBV11-2 combines with J gene TRBJ2-4; 14 bases fit TRBD2. Germline trimming cut 5 bases from V and 0 bases from J; bases unmatched to any gene: 9. The germline V gene has CDR1 SGHAT and CDR2 FQNNGV. CDR3 length equals 19 residues. The CDR3 DNA reads TGTGCCAGCAGCAAGCAGGGACTAGCGGGGGACTTAGCCAAAAACATTCAGTACTTC. Its protein product is CASSKQGLAGDLAKNIQYF.

This clone was seen only once. The chain carries TRBV18 and TRBJ2-5; D is perhaps TRBD2 (5 bases). The CDR3 extends over 13 amino acids. V was clipped by 11 bases and J by 0 bases, with 13 bases between them. Germline CDR1 reads KGHSH; CDR2 reads LQKENI. DNA of the CDR3: TGTGCCTCTTCGATGAGGGACCAAGAGACCCAGTACTTC. Its translation: CASSMRDQETQYF.

The rearrangement links TRBV6-1 to TRBJ2-1, with TRBD2 identical over 12 bases. This CDR3 is built from 17 residues. The V segment lost 2 bases and the J segment 4 bases; nucleotides outside the gene matches: 6. Germline V CDR1 and CDR2: MNHNS, SASEGT. The CDR3 is CASSETLAGGPYNEQFF. In nucleotides, the CDR3 is TGTGCCAGCAGTGAAACCCTAGCGGGGGGGCCGTACAATGAGCAGTTCTTC.

The chain joins TRBV28 to TRBJ1-2; D perhaps matches TRBD1 (5 bases). V dropped 5 bases and J dropped 0 bases, with 13 bases sitting between them. CDR3 size: 15 residues. Germline lookup yields CDR1 MDHEN and CDR2 SYDVKM. The CDR3 loop reads CASSPLGVTNYGYTF. CDR3 nucleotides: TGTGCCAGCAGTCCACTGGGGGTAACTAACTATGGCTACACCTTC.

This chain uses TRBV19 with TRBJ2-4, with a tentative D call TRBD1 (6 bases). CDR1 and CDR2 (germline): LNHDA, SQIVND (reference sequence). Deletions cut 8 bases from V and 2 bases from J, with 28 bases between. This CDR3 region has 19 residues. CDR3 amino acids: CASPRGQGKGRLPKNIQYF. The DNA for the CDR3 is TGTGCCAGTCCCCGAGGGCAGGGGAAAGGGCGGCTTCCCAAAAACATTCAGTACTTC.